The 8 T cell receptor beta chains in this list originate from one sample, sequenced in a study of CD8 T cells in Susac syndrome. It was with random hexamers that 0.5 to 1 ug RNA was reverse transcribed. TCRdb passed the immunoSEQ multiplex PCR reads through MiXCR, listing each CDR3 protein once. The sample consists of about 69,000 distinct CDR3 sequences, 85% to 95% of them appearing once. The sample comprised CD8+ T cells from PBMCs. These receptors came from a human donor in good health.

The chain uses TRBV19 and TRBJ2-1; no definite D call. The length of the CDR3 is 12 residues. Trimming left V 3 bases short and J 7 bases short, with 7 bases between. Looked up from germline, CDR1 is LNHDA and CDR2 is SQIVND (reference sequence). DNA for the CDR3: TGTGCCAGTAGTATTGAAGTGAATGAGCAGTTCTTC. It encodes CASSIEVNEQFF.

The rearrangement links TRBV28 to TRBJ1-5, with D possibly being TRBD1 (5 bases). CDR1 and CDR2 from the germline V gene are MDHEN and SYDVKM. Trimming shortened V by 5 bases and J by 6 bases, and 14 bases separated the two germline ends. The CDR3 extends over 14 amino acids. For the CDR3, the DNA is TGTGCCAGCAGTCCAAGGCAGGGAACTCAGCCCCAGCATTTT. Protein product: CASSPRQGTQPQHF.

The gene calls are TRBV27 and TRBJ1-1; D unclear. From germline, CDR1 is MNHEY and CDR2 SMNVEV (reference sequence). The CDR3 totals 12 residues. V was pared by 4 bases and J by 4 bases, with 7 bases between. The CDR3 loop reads CASSSGLTEAFF. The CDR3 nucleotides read TGTGCCAGCAGTTCCGGACTCACTGAAGCTTTCTTT.

CDR3 DNA: TGTGCCAGCAGTGAAAGGGAGAACACTGAAGCTTTCTTT. Translating it yields CASSERENTEAFF. This rearrangement joins TRBV25-1 to TRBJ1-1, with unresolved D. The CDR3 runs 13 residues. V shed 2 bases and J shed 1 base, with 5 bases lying between them. Germline V gene sequence: CDR1 MGHDK, CDR2 SYGVNS.

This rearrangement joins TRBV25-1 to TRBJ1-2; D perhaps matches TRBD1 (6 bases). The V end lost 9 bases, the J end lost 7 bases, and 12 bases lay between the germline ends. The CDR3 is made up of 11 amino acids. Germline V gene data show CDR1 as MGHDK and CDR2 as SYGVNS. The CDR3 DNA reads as TGTGCCAGTGGGATGGGGGCTGGCTACACCTTC. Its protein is CASGMGAGYTF.

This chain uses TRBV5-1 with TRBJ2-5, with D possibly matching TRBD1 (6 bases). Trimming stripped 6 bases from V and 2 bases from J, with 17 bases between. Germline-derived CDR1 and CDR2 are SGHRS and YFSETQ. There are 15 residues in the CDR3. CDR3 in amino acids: CASTHNRVTQETQYF. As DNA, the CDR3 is TGCGCCAGCACTCATAACAGGGTAACTCAAGAGACCCAGTACTTC.

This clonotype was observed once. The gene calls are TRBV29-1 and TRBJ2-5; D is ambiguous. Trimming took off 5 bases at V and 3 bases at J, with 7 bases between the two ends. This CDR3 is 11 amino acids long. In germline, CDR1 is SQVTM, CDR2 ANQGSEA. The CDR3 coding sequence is TGCAGCGTTCTTCCAGAAGAGACCCAGTACTTC. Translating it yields CSVLPEETQYF.

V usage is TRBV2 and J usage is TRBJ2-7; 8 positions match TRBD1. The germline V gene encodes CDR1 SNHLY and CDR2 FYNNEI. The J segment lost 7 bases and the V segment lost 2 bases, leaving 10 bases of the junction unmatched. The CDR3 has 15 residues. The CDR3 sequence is CASSETLQGAREQYF. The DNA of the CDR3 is TGTGCCAGCAGTGAAACGCTCCAGGGGGCGCGGGAGCAGTACTTC.